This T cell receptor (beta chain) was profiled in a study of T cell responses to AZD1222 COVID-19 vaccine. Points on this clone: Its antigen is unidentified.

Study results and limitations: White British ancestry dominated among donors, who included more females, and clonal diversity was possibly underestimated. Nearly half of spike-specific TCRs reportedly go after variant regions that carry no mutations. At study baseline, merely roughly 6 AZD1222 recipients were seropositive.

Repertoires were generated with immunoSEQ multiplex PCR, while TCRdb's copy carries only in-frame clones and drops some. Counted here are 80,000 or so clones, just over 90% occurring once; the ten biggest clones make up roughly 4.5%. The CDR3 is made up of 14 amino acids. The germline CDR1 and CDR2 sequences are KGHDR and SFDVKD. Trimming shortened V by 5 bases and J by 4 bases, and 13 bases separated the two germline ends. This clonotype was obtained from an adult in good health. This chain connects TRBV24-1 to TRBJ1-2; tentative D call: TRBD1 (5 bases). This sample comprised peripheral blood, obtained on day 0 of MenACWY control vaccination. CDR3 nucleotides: TGTGCCACCAGTGGGTCAGGGCCCTCCTATGGCTACACCTTC. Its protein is CATSGSGPSYGYTF.